The 31 T cell receptor beta chains in this list originate from one sample, sequenced in a study of blood T cell repertoires in COVID-19 (dated by TCRdb to between 2020 and 2021). The library was produced with the immunoSEQ multiplex PCR assay. Here the immuneACCESS table is served through TCRdb, limited to in-frame sequences with V and J called. Missing clones are a known gap in these copies; in checked studies unresolved V genes cover under half, and the rest lacks a known reason. The sample data list about 670,000 clones, and around 89% of these were observed just once. Around 0.3% of the sample goes to the ten largest clones. Sequencing was carried out using peripheral blood. These receptors were obtained from a woman aged 18-29 years with acute or convalescent COVID-19.

This clone has just one count. This rearrangement joins TRBV5-5 to TRBJ1-5; 7 positions match TRBD1. Looked up from germline, CDR1 is SGHKS and CDR2 is YYEKEE (reference sequence). Germline trimming cut 6 bases from V and 4 bases from J; bases unmatched to any gene: 7. The CDR3 totals 14 residues. CDR3 amino acids: CASTLTGANQPQHF. The CDR3, as DNA: TGTGCCAGCACCTTAACAGGGGCAAATCAGCCCCAGCATTTT. Using reference TRBV5-5 and TRBJ1-5 for the parts outside the CDR3, the full variable domain is DAGVTQSPTHLIKTRGQQVTLRCSPISGHKSVSWYQQVLGQGPQFIFQYYEKEERGRGNFPDRFSARQFPNYSSELNVNALLLGDSALYLCASTLTGANQPQHFGDGTRLSIL.

The chain links TRBV6-2 or TRBV6-3 to TRBJ2-4; D is unresolved. Germline assignment: CDR1 MNHEY and CDR2 SVGEGT. V lost 5 bases and J lost 12, with 14 bases in between. This CDR3 spans 12 amino acids. CDR3: CASSPIGLAQYF. CDR3 coding DNA: TGTGCCAGCAGTCCGATTGGGTTAGCTCAGTACTTC.

The chain carries TRBV9 and TRBJ1-2; D call uncertain. The CDR3 is 15 amino acids. In germline, CDR1 is SGDLS, CDR2 YYNGEE. V was pared by 7 bases and J by 0 bases, with 16 bases between. This CDR3 is CASGLEARTNYGYTF. The CDR3 DNA reads as TGTGCCAGCGGTCTCGAGGCAAGAACTAACTATGGCTACACCTTC.

J is TRBJ2-3 and V is TRBV18; 9 positions agree with TRBD2. The CDR3 is 15 residues long. Germline assignment: CDR1 KGHSH and CDR2 LQKENI. V was clipped by 3 bases and J by 3 bases; unmatched bases: 4. CDR3 amino acids: CASSPERGVTDTQYF. CDR3 DNA sequence: TGTGCCAGCTCACCGGAGCGGGGGGTAACAGATACGCAGTATTTT.

The chain recombines TRBV27 with TRBJ2-7; unclear D gene. V lost 0 bases to trimming and J lost 2 bases, with 5 bases between them. Germline assignment: CDR1 MNHEY and CDR2 SMNVEV (reference sequence). The length of the CDR3 is 13 residues. Here the CDR3 DNA reads TGTGCCAGCAGTTTATCGGCAGCCTACGAGCAGTACTTC. Protein product: CASSLSAAYEQYF.

The gene calls are TRBV3-1 (or the pseudogene TRBV3-2) and TRBJ1-4; TRBD1 might be the D (6 bases). Germline CDR1 reads LGHDT; CDR2 reads YNNKEL (reference sequence). V was cut by 4 bases and J by 8 bases, with 20 bases left in between. The CDR3 covers 16 residues. CDR3 DNA sequence: TGTGCCAGCAGCCTCCGATGGGGGGGGCGCAGGGAAAAACTGTTTTTT. Its translation: CASSLRWGGRREKLFF.

The chain recombines TRBV7-2 with TRBJ2-7; maybe TRBD1 (5 bases). CDR3 size: 16 residues. V was clipped by 1 base and J by 3 bases, with 16 bases between them. Germline values: CDR1 SGHTA, CDR2 FQGNSA. This CDR3 reads CASSLGLSGLGYEQYF. CDR3 coding DNA: TGTGCCAGCAGCTTAGGGTTGTCAGGGTTAGGCTACGAGCAGTACTTC.

The rearrangement links TRBV5-1 to TRBJ2-1; 8 bases match TRBD2. CDR1 is SGHRS and CDR2 is YFSETQ in the germline V gene. There are 15 residues in the CDR3. With 0 bases clipped from V and 5 bases from J, the junction kept 4 bases outside the gene matches. The CDR3 DNA reads as TGCGCCAGCAGCTTGGTGGCTAGCGGGCACAATGAGCAGTTCTTC. Translating it yields CASSLVASGHNEQFF.

The chain is built from TRBV3-1 (or the pseudogene TRBV3-2) and TRBJ2-1, with 9 bases fitting TRBD2. After removal of 3 bases from V and 1 base from J, the junction contained 4 bases not matched to a gene. Germline values: CDR1 LGHDT, CDR2 YNNKEL (reference sequence). The CDR3 length is 16 residues. For the CDR3, the DNA is TGTGCCAGCAGCCAGATAGCGGGGGTGTCCTACAATGAGCAGTTCTTC. As protein: CASSQIAGVSYNEQFF.

This sequence joins TRBV30 and TRBJ1-1; D is unclear. Between the trimmed V and J ends, which lost 3 bases and 6 bases, there was a span of 17 bases. Per the germline V gene, CDR1 is GTSNPN and CDR2 is SVGIG (reference sequence). The CDR3 is 14 residues long. The DNA of the CDR3 is TGTGCCTGGAGCCGTCGACCGAAGACTGCTGAAGCTTTCTTT. It translates to CAWSRRPKTAEAFF.

The V gene is TRBV7-9, the J gene TRBJ1-4; unclear D gene. The germline V gene encodes CDR1 SEHNR and CDR2 FQNEAQ (reference sequence). The CDR3 extends over 15 amino acids. Trimming cost V 5 bases and J 0 bases, with 10 bases left between them. In DNA, the CDR3 is TGTGCCAGCAGCCCTAGCGGAGCAACTAATGAAAAACTGTTTTTT. Its translation is CASSPSGATNEKLFF.

This chain joins TRBV19 and TRBJ1-1; D may be TRBD1 (5 bases). There are 15 residues in the CDR3. Germline assignment: CDR1 LNHDA and CDR2 SQIVND (reference sequence). V dropped 3 bases and J dropped 2 bases, with 13 bases sitting between them. The CDR3 reads CASSIPFGGNTEAFF. For the CDR3, the DNA is TGTGCCAGTAGTATCCCTTTCGGGGGAAACACTGAAGCTTTCTTT.

V and J are TRBV19 and TRBJ2-1; D not certain. Germline CDR1 and CDR2: LNHDA and SQIVND (reference sequence). V lost 3 bases and J lost 10, with 7 bases in between. The CDR3 is made up of 11 amino acids. CDR3 amino acids: CASSIAEEQFF. DNA of the CDR3: TGTGCCAGTAGTATTGCGGAAGAGCAGTTCTTC.

The chain has TRBV5-5 and TRBJ2-7; 12 bases are shared with TRBD2. V gave up 3 bases and J gave up 4 bases; unmatched junction bases: 2. The CDR3 consists of 14 residues. Germline V lookup: CDR1 SGHKS, CDR2 YYEKEE (reference sequence). The CDR3 DNA is TGTGCCAGCAGCTCTAGCGGGGGGGCGTACGAGCAGTACTTC. Its translation is CASSSSGGAYEQYF.

As for this clone: Other DNA sequences in this specimen translate into the identical CDR3. The rearrangement joins TRBV6-6 to TRBJ1-1; possibly TRBD1 for D (5 bases). The V and J ends lost 2 bases and 5 bases respectively, with 9 bases between them. The CDR3 totals 13 residues. CDR1 and CDR2 from the germline V gene are MNHNY and SVGAGI (reference sequence). In DNA form, the CDR3 reads TGTGCCAGCAGTTACAGGGGAGGGACTGAAGCTTTCTTT. The encoded protein is CASSYRGGTEAFF.

The chain employs TRBV6-5 and TRBJ1-2; D is possibly TRBD1 (6 bases). Germline CDR1 MNHEY, CDR2 SVGAGI. The CDR3 loop spans 13 amino acids. Trimming left V 7 bases short and J 4 bases short, with 13 bases between. The CDR3 DNA reads TGTGCCAGCACCCAGGGGCCCCTCTATGGCTACACCTTC. It translates to CASTQGPLYGYTF.

The chain recombines TRBV3-1 (or the pseudogene TRBV3-2) with TRBJ2-7; TRBD1 is a possible D gene (6 bases). With 0 bases removed from V and 3 bases from J, the gap between germline ends came to 12 bases. CDR3 length: 15 amino acids. CDR1 and CDR2 (germline): LGHDT, YNNKEL (reference sequence). The CDR3 DNA is TGTGCCAGCAGCCAAGAATGGCAGGGGCACTACGAGCAGTACTTC. Encoded protein: CASSQEWQGHYEQYF.

V gene TRBV9 combines with J gene TRBJ2-3, with 9 nucleotides matching TRBD2. CDR1 is SGDLS, CDR2 YYNGEE, per germline. The V gene end was trimmed by 1 base and the J gene end by 2 bases; junction bases not matched to a gene: 2. The CDR3 covers 15 residues. The CDR3 coding sequence is TGTGCCAGCAGCGTACTAGCGGGGCCCACAGATACGCAGTATTTT. Translating gives CASSVLAGPTDTQYF.

This sequence joins TRBV7-9 and TRBJ2-5, with a weak D call TRBD1 (5 bases). The V end was cut by 0 bases, the J end by 1 base, with 6 bases between. CDR1 and CDR2 from the germline V gene are SEHNR and FQNEAQ (reference sequence). CDR3 length: 14 residues. CDR3 sequence: CASSLAGLQETQYF. The CDR3 nucleotides read TGTGCCAGCAGCTTAGCGGGGCTCCAAGAGACCCAGTACTTC. Full variable domain (remainder filled in from reference TRBV7-9 and TRBJ2-5): DTGVSQNPRHKITKRGQNVTFRCDPISEHNRLYWYRQTLGQGPEFLTYFQNEAQLEKSRLLSDRFSAERPKGSFSTLEIQRTEQGDSAMYLCASSLAGLQETQYFGPGTRLLVL.

The chain has TRBV9 and TRBJ2-1; 8 bases are a match to TRBD1. The CDR3 is 17 residues long. Germline V gene sequence: CDR1 SGDLS, CDR2 YYNGEE. Trimming cost V 2 bases and J 4 bases; bases outside gene matches: 11. The CDR3 DNA is TGTGCCAGCAGCGTCTCGGCAGGGGGCTACAATTACAATGAGCAGTTCTTC. It encodes CASSVSAGGYNYNEQFF. The variable domain in full, completed from reference TRBV9 and TRBJ2-1, reads DSGVTQTPKHLITATGQRVTLRCSPRSGDLSVYWYQQSLDQGLQFLIQYYNGEERAKGNILERFSAQQFPDLHSELNLSSLELGDSALYFCASSVSAGGYNYNEQFFGPGTRLTVL.

The chain is built from TRBV19 and TRBJ1-3, with 8 bases lining up with TRBD1. The length of the CDR3 is 15 residues. Germline CDR1 reads LNHDA; CDR2 reads SQIVND (reference sequence). V dropped 6 bases and J dropped 4; count of bases not matched to a gene: 8. CDR3 coding DNA: TGTGCCAGTAGCCTAGGACAGGGTGCAGGAAACACCATATATTTT. Translated, it gives CASSLGQGAGNTIYF.

The chain carries TRBV6-5 and TRBJ2-1; 10 nucleotides agree with TRBD1. Unmatched junction bases numbered 11, after V lost 5 bases and J lost 10 bases. The CDR3 contains 15 residues. In germline, CDR1 is MNHEY, CDR2 SVGAGI. DNA for the CDR3: TGTGCCAGCAGTACTCGTCGGGGACAGGGGATCGAGCAGTTCTTC. It translates to CASSTRRGQGIEQFF.

This clone appeared a single time. The CDR3 nucleotides read TGTGCCAGCAGCTTAGAGTTCGCCAGTAACACTGAAGCTTTCTTT. It encodes CASSLEFASNTEAFF. The chain links TRBV11-1 to TRBJ1-1; D not resolved. V was clipped by 1 base and J by 2 bases, with 11 bases between them. The CDR3 extends over 15 amino acids. Germline V gene data show CDR1 as SGHAT and CDR2 as FQDESV (reference sequence).

The V gene is TRBV15, the J gene TRBJ2-5; 12 bases line up with TRBD1. Unmatched junction bases numbered 10, after V lost 6 bases and J lost 5 bases. This CDR3 is 16 amino acids long. Looked up from germline, CDR1 is LNHNV and CDR2 is YYDKDF (reference sequence). Here the CDR3 DNA reads TGTGCCACCAGGAGCCCCGGGACAGGGGGCGCGGAGACCCAGTACTTC. Protein product: CATRSPGTGGAETQYF.

J is TRBJ1-3 and V is TRBV9; D is possibly TRBD1 (5 bases). V lost 7 bases and J 4 bases, leaving 21 bases between the germline ends. CDR3 size: 16 residues. Germline-derived CDR1 and CDR2 are SGDLS and YYNGEE. The CDR3 region has the DNA TGTGCCAGCGGGGGAGGGGTCTCCCGGAGGGGAAACACCATATATTTT. Translated: CASGGGVSRRGNTIYF.

The chain couples TRBV5-1 to TRBJ1-2; 10 positions agree with TRBD1. The germline gives CDR1 SGHRS, CDR2 YFSETQ. This CDR3 is 15 amino acids long. The junction had 11 bases not matched to a gene; V was cut back by 4 bases and J by 8 bases. CDR3 in DNA: TGCGCCAGCAGCCCAACCGGGACAGGGGAGGCCGGCTACACCTTC. It yields the protein CASSPTGTGEAGYTF.

The chain links TRBV18 to TRBJ1-2; 9 nucleotides match TRBD1. Germline trimming cut 4 bases from V and 5 bases from J; bases unmatched to any gene: 2. Per the germline V gene, CDR1 is KGHSH and CDR2 is LQKENI. The CDR3 sequence is 13 residues long. The CDR3 nucleotides read TGTGCCAGCTCACTACAGGGGGCATATGGCTACACCTTC. Translation: CASSLQGAYGYTF.

The V call is TRBV4-1, the J call TRBJ1-4; D unclear. CDR1 and CDR2 (germline): MGHRA, YSYEKL. V lost 5 bases, J lost 8 bases, and 33 bases lay in between. The CDR3 contains 20 residues. CDR3 DNA sequence: TGCGCCAGCAGCTTAATAATGGCCTCGTTCTGGGCGGGAGGGAGCGAAAAACTGTTTTTT. It translates to CASSLIMASFWAGGSEKLFF.

This clone was found once. The chain combines TRBV18 with TRBJ1-1, with TRBD1 as a possible D gene (5 bases). Germline V gives CDR1 KGHSH, CDR2 LQKENI. This CDR3 comprises 15 residues. V lost 1 base and J lost 0, with 9 bases in between. CDR3 DNA: TGTGCCAGCTCACCACAGGGACTTCTGAACACTGAAGCTTTCTTT. Its protein is CASSPQGLLNTEAFF. The full variable domain, in which reference TRBV18 and TRBJ1-1 provide the parts outside the CDR3, is NAGVMQNPRHLVRRRGQEARLRCSPMKGHSHVYWYRQLPEEGLKFMVYLQKENIIDESGMPKERFSAEFPKEGPSILRIQQVVRGDSAAYFCASSPQGLLNTEAFFGQGTRLTVV.

V usage is TRBV27 and J usage is TRBJ1-1; possibly TRBD1 for D (6 bases). This CDR3 has 15 residues. In germline, CDR1 is MNHEY, CDR2 SMNVEV (reference sequence). With 6 bases removed from V and 6 bases from J, the gap between germline ends came to 20 bases. The CDR3 is CASSQFRGGHPEAFF. DNA of the CDR3: TGTGCCAGCAGCCAATTCCGGGGGGGGCACCCTGAAGCTTTCTTT.

V is TRBV15 and J is TRBJ2-7; D is unclear. Per the germline V gene, CDR1 is LNHNV and CDR2 is YYDKDF (reference sequence). This CDR3 contains 13 residues. V gave up 0 bases and J gave up 4 bases, with 7 bases separating them. The CDR3 spells CATSRELRYEQYF. The CDR3 nucleotides read TGTGCCACCAGCAGAGAACTGAGGTACGAGCAGTACTTC.